Below are 3 T cell receptor beta chains sequenced from a single sample in a study of T cells in localized non-small cell lung cancer (dated by TCRdb to 2018 to 2020). Preparation of the library involved the immunoSEQ multiplex PCR assay. TCRdb re-hosts the immuneACCESS table, in-frame sequences only. Its copies lack some clones; in the studies checked, an unresolved V gene accounts for under half of them, and the cause for the rest is not known. The sample profile shows around 20,000 clones; roughly nine tenths of them were found once. The ten biggest clones cover roughly 1.2% of the sample. The sample consisted of peripheral blood, taken before any cancer treatment. These receptors all come from a woman aged 40-69 years with stage I lung adenocarcinoma.

The V call is TRBV7-8, the J call TRBJ2-5; 8 bases fit TRBD2. The CDR3 has 14 residues. The germline CDR1 and CDR2 sequences are SGHVS and FQNEAQ. The V segment lost 3 bases and the J segment 7 bases; nucleotides outside the gene matches: 7. The CDR3 coding sequence is TGTGCCAGCAGCTTCCGGACTAGCCGTGGGACCCAGTACTTC. As protein: CASSFRTSRGTQYF.

This sequence joins TRBV9 and TRBJ2-3, with D perhaps TRBD2 (5 bases). Germline CDR1 SGDLS, CDR2 YYNGEE. V was trimmed by 0 bases and J by 0 bases, leaving 5 bases between them. The CDR3 covers 14 residues. The CDR3 sequence is CASSVAGSTDTQYF. CDR3 DNA sequence: TGTGCCAGCAGCGTAGCGGGGAGCACAGATACGCAGTATTTT. The whole variable domain, remainder taken from reference TRBV9 and TRBJ2-3, is DSGVTQTPKHLITATGQRVTLRCSPRSGDLSVYWYQQSLDQGLQFLIQYYNGEERAKGNILERFSAQQFPDLHSELNLSSLELGDSALYFCASSVAGSTDTQYFGPGTRLTVL.

This rearrangement joins TRBV5-6 to TRBJ1-1; D call uncertain. The CDR3 extends over 13 amino acids. Looked up from germline, CDR1 is SGHDT and CDR2 is YYEEEE. V was trimmed by 0 bases and J by 5 bases, leaving 8 bases between them. The CDR3 reads CASSLVIQTEAFF. The CDR3 DNA is TGTGCCAGCAGCTTGGTGATTCAGACTGAAGCTTTCTTT.